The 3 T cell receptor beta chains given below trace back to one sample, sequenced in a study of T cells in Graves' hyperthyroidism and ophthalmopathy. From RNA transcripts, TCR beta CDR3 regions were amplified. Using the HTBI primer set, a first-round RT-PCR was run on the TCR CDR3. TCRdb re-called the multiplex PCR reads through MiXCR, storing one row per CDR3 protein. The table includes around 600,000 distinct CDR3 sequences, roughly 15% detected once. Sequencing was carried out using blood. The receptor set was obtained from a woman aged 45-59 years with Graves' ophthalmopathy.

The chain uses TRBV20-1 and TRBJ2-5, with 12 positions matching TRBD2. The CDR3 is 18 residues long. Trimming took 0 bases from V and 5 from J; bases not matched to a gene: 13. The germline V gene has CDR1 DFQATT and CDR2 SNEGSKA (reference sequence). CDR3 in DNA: TGCAGTGCTAGAGATCTTAGGAGACTAGCGGGAGTGTGGGAGACCCAGTACTTC. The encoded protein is CSARDLRRLAGVWETQYF.

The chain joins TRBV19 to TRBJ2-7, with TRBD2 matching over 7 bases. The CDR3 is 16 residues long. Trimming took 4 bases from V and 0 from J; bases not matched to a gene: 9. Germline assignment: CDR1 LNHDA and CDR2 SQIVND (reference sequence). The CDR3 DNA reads TGTGCCAGTAGTAAAAAACCGGGGGGAGCCTCCTACGAGCAGTACTTC. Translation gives CASSKKPGGASYEQYF.

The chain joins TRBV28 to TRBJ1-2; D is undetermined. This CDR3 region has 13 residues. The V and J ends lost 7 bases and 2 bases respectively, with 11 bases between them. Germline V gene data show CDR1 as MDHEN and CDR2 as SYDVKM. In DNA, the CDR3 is TGTGCCAGCATCCGAGCAGAGAACTATGGCTACACCTTC. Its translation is CASIRAENYGYTF.